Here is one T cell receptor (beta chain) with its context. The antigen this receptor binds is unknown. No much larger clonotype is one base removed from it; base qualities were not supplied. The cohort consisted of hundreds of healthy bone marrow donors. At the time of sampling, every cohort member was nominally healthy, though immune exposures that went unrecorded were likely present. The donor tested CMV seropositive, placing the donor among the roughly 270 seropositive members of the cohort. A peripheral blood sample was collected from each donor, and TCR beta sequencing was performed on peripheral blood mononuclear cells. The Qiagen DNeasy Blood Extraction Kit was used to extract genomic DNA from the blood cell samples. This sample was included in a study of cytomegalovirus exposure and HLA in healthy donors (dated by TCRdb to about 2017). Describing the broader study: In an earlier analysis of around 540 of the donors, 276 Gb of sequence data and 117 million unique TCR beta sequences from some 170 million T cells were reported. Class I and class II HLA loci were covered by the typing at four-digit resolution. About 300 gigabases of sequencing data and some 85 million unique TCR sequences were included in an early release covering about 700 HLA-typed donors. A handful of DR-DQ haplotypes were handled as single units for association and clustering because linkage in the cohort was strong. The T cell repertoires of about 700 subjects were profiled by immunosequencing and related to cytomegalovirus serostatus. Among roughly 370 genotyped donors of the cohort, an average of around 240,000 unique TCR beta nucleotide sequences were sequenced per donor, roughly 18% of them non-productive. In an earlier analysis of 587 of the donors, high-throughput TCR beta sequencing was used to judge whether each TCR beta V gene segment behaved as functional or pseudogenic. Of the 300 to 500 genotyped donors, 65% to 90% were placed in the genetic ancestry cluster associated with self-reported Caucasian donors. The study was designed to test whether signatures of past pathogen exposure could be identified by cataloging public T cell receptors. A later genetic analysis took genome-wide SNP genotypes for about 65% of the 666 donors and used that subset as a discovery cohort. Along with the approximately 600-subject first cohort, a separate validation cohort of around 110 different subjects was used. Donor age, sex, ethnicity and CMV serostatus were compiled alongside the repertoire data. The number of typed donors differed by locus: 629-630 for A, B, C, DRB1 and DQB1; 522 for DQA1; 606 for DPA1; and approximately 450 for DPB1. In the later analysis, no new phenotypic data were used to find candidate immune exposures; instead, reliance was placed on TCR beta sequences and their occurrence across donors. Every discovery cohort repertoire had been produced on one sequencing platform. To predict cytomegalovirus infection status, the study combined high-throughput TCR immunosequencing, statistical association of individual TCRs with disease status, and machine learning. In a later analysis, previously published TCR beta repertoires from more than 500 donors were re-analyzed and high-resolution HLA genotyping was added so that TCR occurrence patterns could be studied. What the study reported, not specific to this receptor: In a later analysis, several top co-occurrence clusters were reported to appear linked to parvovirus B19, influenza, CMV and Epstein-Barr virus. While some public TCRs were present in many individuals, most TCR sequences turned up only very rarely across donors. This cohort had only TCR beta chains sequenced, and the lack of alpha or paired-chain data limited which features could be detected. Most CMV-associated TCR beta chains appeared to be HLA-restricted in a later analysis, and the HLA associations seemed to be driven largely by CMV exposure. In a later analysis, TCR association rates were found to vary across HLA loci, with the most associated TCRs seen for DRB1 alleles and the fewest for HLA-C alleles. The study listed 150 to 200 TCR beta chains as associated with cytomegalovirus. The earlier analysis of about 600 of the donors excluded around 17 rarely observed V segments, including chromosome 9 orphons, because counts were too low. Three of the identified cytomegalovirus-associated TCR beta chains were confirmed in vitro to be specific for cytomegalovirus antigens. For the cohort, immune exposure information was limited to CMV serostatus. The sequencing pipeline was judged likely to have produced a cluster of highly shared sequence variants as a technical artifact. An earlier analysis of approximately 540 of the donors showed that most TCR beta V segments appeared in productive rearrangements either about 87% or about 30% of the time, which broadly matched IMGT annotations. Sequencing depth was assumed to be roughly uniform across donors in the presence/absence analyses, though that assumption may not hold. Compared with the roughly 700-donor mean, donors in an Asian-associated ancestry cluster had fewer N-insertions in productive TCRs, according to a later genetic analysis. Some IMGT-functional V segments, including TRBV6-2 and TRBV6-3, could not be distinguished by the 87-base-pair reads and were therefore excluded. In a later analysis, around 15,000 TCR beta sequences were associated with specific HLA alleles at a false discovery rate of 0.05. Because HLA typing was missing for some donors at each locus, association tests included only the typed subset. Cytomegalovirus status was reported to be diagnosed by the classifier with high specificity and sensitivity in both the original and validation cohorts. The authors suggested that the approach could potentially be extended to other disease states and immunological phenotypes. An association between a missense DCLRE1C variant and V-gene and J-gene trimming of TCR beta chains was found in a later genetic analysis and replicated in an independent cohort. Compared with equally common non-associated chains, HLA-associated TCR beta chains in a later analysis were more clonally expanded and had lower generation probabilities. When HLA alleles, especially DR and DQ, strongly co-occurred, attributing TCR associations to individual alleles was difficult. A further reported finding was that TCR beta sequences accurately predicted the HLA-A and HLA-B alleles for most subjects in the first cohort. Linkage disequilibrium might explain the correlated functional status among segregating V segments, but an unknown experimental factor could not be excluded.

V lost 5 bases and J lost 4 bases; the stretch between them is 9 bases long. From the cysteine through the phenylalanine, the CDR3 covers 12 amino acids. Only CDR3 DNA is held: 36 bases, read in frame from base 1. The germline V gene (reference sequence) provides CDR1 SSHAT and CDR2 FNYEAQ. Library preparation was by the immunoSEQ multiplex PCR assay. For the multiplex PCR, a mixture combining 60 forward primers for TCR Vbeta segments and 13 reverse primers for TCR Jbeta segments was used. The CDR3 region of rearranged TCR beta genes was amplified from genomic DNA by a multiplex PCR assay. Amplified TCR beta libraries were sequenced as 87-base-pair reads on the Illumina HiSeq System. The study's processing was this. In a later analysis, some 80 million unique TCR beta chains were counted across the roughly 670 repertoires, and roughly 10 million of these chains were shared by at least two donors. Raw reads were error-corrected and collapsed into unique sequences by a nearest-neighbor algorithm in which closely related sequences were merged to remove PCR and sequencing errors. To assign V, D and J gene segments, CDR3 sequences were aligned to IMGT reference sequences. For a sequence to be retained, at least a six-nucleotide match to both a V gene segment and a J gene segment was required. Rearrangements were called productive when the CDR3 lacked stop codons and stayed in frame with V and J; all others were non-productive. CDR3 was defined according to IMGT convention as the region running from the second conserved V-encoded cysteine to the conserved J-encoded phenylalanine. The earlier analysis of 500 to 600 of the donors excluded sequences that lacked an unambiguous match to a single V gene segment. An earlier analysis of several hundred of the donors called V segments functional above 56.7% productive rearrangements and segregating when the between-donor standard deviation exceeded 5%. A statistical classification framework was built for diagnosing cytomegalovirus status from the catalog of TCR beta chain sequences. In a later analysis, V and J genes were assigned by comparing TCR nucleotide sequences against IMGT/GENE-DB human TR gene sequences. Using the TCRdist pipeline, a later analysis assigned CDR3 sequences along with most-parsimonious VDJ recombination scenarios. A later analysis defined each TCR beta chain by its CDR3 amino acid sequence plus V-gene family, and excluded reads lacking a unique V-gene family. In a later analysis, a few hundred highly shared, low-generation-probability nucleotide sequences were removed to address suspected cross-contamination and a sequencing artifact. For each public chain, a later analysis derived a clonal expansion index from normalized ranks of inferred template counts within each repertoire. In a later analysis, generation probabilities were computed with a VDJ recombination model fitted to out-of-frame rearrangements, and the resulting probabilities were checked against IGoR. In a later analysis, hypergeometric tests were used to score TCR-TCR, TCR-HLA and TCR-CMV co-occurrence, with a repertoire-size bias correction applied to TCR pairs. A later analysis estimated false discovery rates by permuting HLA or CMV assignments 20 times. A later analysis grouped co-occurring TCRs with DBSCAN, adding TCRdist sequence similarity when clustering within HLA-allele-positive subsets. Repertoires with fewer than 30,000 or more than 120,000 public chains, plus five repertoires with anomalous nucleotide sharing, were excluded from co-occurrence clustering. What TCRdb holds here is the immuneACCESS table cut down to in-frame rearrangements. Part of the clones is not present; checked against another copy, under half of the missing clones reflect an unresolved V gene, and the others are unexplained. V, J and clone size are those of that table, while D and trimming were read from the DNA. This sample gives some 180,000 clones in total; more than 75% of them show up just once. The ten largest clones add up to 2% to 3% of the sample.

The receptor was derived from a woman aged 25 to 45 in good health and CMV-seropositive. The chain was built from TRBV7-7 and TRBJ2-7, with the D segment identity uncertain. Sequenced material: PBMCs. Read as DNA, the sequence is TGTGCCAGCAGCCCTACGGAGTACGAGCAGTACTTC. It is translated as CASSPTEYEQYF.